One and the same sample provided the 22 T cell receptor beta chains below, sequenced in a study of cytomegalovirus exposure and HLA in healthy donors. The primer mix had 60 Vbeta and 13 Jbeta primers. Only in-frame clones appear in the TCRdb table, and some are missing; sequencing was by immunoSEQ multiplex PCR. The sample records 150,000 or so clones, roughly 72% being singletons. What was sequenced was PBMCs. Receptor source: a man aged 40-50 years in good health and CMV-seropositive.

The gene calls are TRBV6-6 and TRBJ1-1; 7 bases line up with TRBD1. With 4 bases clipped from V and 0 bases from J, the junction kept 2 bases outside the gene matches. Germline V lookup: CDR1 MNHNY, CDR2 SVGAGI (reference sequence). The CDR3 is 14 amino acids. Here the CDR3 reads CASSWDRLNTEAFF. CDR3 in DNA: TGTGCCAGCAGTTGGGACAGATTGAACACTGAAGCTTTCTTT.

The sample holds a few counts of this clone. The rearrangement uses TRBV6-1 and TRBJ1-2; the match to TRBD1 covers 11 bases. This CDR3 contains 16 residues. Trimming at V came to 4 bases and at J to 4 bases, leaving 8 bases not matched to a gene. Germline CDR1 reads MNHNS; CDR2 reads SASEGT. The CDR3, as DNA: TGTGCCAGCAGTGTCGGACAGGGGGCGGCGGGCTATGGCTACACCTTC. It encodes CASSVGQGAAGYGYTF.

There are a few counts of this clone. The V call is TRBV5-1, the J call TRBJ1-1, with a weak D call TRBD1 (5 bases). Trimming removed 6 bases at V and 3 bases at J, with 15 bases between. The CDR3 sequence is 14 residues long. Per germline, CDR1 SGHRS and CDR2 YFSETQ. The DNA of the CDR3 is TGCGCCAGCACCCCCGGGGGGGGAGACACTGAAGCTTTCTTT. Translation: CASTPGGGDTEAFF.

CDR3 residues: CASGGTGVGKAFF. The CDR3 DNA follows: TGTGCCAGCGGTGGGACAGGGGTGGGGAAAGCTTTCTTT. J is TRBJ1-1 and V is TRBV6-6; TRBD1 matches at 10 bases. The CDR3 contains 13 residues. With V trimmed by 8 bases and J by 9 bases, 9 bases remained unmatched. The V gene's germline CDR1 is MNHNY and CDR2 SVGAGI (reference sequence).

The CDR3 region has the DNA TGTGCCAGCAGCTTACCCTCGGGACTAGCGGCGGGGTGGGACATTCAGTACTTC. Residues: CASSLPSGLAAGWDIQYF. The V gene is TRBV7-9, the J gene TRBJ2-4; 11 positions match TRBD2. Trimming took 2 bases from V and 8 from J; bases not matched to a gene: 14. Germline V lookup: CDR1 SEHNR, CDR2 FQNEAQ (reference sequence). This CDR3 has 18 residues.

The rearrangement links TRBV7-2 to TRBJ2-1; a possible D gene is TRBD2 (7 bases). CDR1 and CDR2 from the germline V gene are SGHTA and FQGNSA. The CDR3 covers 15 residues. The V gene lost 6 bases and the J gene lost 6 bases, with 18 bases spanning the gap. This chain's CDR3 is CASRSPGGLRNEQFF. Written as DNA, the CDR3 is TGTGCCAGCAGATCTCCCGGGGGGCTCCGCAATGAGCAGTTCTTC.

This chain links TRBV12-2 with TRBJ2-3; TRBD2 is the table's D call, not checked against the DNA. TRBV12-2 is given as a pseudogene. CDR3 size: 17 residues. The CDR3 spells CASRLNRLAGSTDTQYF. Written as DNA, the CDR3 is TGTGCAAGTCGCTTAAATAGACTAGCGGGGAGCACAGATACGCAGTATTTT.

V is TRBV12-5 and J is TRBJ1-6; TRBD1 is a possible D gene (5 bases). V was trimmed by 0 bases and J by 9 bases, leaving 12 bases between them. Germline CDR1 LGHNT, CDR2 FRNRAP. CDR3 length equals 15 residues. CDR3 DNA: TGTGCTAGTGGTTTGGTACGGGCAGGGTTTTCACCCCTCCACTTT. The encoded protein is CASGLVRAGFSPLHF.

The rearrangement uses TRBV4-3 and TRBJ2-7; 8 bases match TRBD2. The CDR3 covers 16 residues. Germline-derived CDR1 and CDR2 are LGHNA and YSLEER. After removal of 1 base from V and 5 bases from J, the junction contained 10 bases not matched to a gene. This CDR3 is CASSQGTGTRRDEQYF. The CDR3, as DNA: TGCGCCAGCAGCCAAGGGACCGGGACTAGAAGGGACGAGCAGTACTTC.

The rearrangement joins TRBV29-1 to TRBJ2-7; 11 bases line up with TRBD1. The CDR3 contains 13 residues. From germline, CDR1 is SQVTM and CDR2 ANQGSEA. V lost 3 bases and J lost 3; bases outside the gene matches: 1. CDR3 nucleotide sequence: TGCAGCGTTGACGGGACAGGGGGCTACGAGCAGTACTTC. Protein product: CSVDGTGGYEQYF.

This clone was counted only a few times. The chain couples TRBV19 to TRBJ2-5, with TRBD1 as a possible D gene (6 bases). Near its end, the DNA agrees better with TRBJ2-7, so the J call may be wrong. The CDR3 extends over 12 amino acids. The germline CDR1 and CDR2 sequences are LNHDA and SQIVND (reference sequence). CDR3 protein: CASSTRGYEQYF. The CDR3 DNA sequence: TGTGCCAGTAGTACCAGGGGCTACGAGCAGTACTTC.

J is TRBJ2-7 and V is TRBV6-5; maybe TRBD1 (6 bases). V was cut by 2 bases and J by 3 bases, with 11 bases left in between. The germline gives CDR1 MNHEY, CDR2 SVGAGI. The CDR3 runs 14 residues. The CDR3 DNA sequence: TGTGCCAGCAGTTACCGGGAACAGGGCTACGAGCAGTACTTC. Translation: CASSYREQGYEQYF.

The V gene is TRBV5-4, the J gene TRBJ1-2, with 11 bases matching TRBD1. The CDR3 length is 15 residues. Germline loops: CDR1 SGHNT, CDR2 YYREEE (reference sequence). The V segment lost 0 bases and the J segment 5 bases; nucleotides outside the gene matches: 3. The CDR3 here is CASSLGGQGAYGYTF. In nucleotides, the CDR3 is TGTGCCAGCAGCTTGGGAGGACAGGGGGCGTATGGCTACACCTTC.

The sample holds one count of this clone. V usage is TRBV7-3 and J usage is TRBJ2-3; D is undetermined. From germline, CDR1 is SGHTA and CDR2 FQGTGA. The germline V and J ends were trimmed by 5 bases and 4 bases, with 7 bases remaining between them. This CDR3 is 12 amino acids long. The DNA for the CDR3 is TGTGCCAGCAGCGCAAGCTCAGATACGCAGTATTTT. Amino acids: CASSASSDTQYF. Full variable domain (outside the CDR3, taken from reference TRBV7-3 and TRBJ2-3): GAGVSQTPSNKVTEKGKYVELRCDPISGHTALYWYRQSLGQGPEFLIYFQGTGAADDSGLPNDRFFAVRPEGSVSTLKIQRTERGDSAVYLCASSASSDTQYFGPGTRLTVL.

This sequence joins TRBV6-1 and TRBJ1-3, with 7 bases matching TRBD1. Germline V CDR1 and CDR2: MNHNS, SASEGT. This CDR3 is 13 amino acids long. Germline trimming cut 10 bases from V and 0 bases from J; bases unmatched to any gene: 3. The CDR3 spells CATRTGSGNTIYF. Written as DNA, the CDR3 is TGTGCCACACGGACAGGCTCTGGAAACACCATATATTTT.

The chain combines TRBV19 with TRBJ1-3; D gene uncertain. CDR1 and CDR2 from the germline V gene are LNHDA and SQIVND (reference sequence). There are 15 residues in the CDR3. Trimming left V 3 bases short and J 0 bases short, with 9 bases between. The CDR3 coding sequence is TGTGCCAGTAGTATCAAGACATTCTCTGGAAACACCATATATTTT. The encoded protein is CASSIKTFSGNTIYF.

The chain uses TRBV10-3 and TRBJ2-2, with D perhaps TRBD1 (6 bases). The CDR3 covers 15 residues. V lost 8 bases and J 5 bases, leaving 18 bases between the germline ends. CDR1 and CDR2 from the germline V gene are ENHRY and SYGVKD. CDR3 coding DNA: TGTGCCATCCGTTACCAGGACAGCACAACCGGGGAGCTGTTTTTT. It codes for CAIRYQDSTTGELFF.

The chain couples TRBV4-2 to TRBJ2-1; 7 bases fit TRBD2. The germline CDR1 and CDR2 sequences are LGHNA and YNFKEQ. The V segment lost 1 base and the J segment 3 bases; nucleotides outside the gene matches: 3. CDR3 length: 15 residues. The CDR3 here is CASSQVAGDYNEQFF. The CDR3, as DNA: TGTGCCAGCAGCCAAGTTGCGGGGGACTACAATGAGCAGTTCTTC.

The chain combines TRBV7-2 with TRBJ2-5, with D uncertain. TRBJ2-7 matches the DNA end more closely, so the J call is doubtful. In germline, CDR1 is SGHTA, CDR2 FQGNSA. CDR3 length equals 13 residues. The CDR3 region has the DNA TGTGCCAGCAGCTTAGAAGTCTGGGGCGAGCAGTACTTC. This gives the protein CASSLEVWGEQYF.

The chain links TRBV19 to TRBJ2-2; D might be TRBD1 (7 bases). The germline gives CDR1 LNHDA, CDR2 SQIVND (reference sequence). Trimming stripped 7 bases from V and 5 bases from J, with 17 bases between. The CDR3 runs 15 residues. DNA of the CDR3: TGTGCCAGTAACCCTCAGGGGGGTGAGACCGGGGAGCTGTTTTTT. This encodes CASNPQGGETGELFF.

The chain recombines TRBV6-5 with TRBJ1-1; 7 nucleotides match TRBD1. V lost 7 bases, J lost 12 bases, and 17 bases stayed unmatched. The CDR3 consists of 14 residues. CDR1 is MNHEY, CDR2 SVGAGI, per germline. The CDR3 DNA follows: TGTGCCAGCACCGACAGGAGACAGGGTCAACTTCCTTTCTTT. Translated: CASTDRRQGQLPFF.

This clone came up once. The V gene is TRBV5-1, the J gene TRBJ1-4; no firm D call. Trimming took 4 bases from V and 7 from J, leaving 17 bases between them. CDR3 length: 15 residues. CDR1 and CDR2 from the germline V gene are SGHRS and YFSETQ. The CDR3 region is CASSLDPRRGEKLFF. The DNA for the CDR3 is TGCGCCAGCAGCCTAGACCCTCGGCGGGGTGAAAAACTGTTTTTT.